Listed here are 17 T cell receptor beta chains from one sample, sequenced in a study of blood T cell repertoires in COVID-19. Sequencing used immunoSEQ multiplex PCR; TCRdb keeps in-frame clones, though not all of them. The table records 150,000 to 200,000 clones, 87% of them present only once. The specimen sequenced was peripheral blood. The source is a woman aged 45-59 years with acute or convalescent COVID-19.

This sequence joins TRBV7-2 and TRBJ2-7; D gene ambiguous. Per germline, CDR1 SGHTA and CDR2 FQGNSA. This CDR3 spans 13 amino acids. Trimming removed 4 bases at V and 4 bases at J, with 11 bases between. The CDR3 nucleotides are TGTGCCAGCAGCTCCGCGGTATTTTACGAGCAGTACTTC. It codes for CASSSAVFYEQYF.

The gene calls are TRBV5-1 and TRBJ2-5, with 11 bases that match TRBD2. The V and J ends lost 5 bases and 2 bases, in that order; junction bases with no gene match: 17. The germline V gene encodes CDR1 SGHRS and CDR2 YFSETQ. The CDR3 runs to 19 residues. CDR3 DNA sequence: TGCGCCAGCAGACCGGATGTCCCAAGACTAGCGGGATTTCAAGAGACCCAGTACTTC. Encoded protein: CASRPDVPRLAGFQETQYF.

The CDR3 reads CSVEDFGQGAAGYTF. CDR3 nucleotide sequence: TGCAGCGTTGAAGATTTTGGACAGGGGGCGGCTGGCTACACCTTC. The chain has TRBV29-1 and TRBJ1-2; TRBD1 matches at 11 bases. The germline V gene encodes CDR1 SQVTM and CDR2 ANQGSEA. This CDR3 has 15 amino acids. With V trimmed by 0 bases and J by 7 bases, 7 bases remained unmatched.

The chain links TRBV6-5 to TRBJ2-3; TRBD1 matches 10 bases. Germline lookup yields CDR1 MNHEY and CDR2 SVGAGI. Germline trimming cut 2 bases from V and 4 bases from J; bases unmatched to any gene: 6. The CDR3 is made up of 16 amino acids. This chain's CDR3 is CASSYQPTGGADTQYF. The DNA for the CDR3 is TGTGCCAGCAGTTACCAGCCGACAGGGGGCGCAGATACGCAGTATTTT.

This chain connects TRBV10-3 to TRBJ1-1, with a tentative D call TRBD1 (5 bases). Trimming took 7 bases from V and 7 from J, leaving 16 bases between them. Per the germline V gene, CDR1 is ENHRY and CDR2 is SYGVKD. This CDR3 contains 13 residues. Written as DNA, the CDR3 is TGTGCCATCACCCGAGGGAGGCAGGGTGAAGCTTTCTTT. Amino acids: CAITRGRQGEAFF.

V gene TRBV2 combines with J gene TRBJ1-6, with TRBD1 as a possible D gene (6 bases). CDR1 and CDR2 from the germline V gene are SNHLY and FYNNEI. The CDR3 consists of 14 residues. Between the trimmed V and J ends, which lost 6 bases and 8 bases, there was a span of 14 bases. This chain's CDR3 is CASRLQGVYSPLHF. CDR3 coding DNA: TGTGCCAGCAGATTACAGGGAGTGTATTCACCCCTCCACTTT.

This sequence joins TRBV7-8 and TRBJ1-4, with 11 bases lining up with TRBD1. The CDR3 is 15 residues long. V was clipped by 4 bases and J by 6 bases; unmatched bases: 4. Germline V gene sequence: CDR1 SGHVS, CDR2 FQNEAQ. CDR3 sequence (DNA): TGTGCCAGCAGCTCCGGACAGGGGGCTTATGAAAAACTGTTTTTT. As protein: CASSSGQGAYEKLFF.

The V call is TRBV18, the J call TRBJ2-1, with 13 bases matching TRBD2. Germline V gene sequence: CDR1 KGHSH, CDR2 LQKENI. The CDR3 runs 16 residues. V was pared by 3 bases and J by 6 bases, with 5 bases of the junction left unmatched. Here the CDR3 reads CASSPLGLAGFNEQFF. In nucleotides, the CDR3 is TGTGCCAGCTCACCGCTGGGACTAGCGGGATTCAATGAGCAGTTCTTC.

J is TRBJ2-5 and V is TRBV11-1, with 10 bases that match TRBD1. CDR3 length equals 15 residues. CDR1 and CDR2 from the germline V gene are SGHAT and FQDESV (reference sequence). With 4 bases clipped from V and 5 bases from J, the junction kept 7 bases outside the gene matches. CDR3 loop: CASSSAGTGAETQYF. The CDR3 nucleotides are TGTGCCAGCAGCTCGGCCGGGACAGGGGCCGAGACCCAGTACTTC.

This clone was recorded once. The CDR3 loop is CASRGSNQPQHF. The CDR3, as DNA: TGTGCCAGCCGGGGGAGCAATCAGCCCCAGCATTTT. The chain employs TRBV6-5 and TRBJ1-5, with D possibly matching TRBD1 (5 bases). CDR3 length: 12 amino acids. The ends were cut back, 8 bases at V and 1 base at J, with 6 bases in the middle. Germline V gene data show CDR1 as MNHEY and CDR2 as SVGAGI.

V usage is TRBV3-1 (or the pseudogene TRBV3-2) and J usage is TRBJ2-5, with 9 bases lining up with TRBD2. The CDR3 is 16 amino acids. The V segment lost 7 bases and the J segment 4 bases; nucleotides outside the gene matches: 13. Germline V gene data show CDR1 as LGHDT and CDR2 as YNNKEL (reference sequence). CDR3 sequence: CASTSPGGLARETQYF. CDR3 bases: TGTGCCAGCACATCCCCGGGTGGACTAGCGCGAGAGACCCAGTACTTC.

The chain uses TRBV7-3 and TRBJ1-2, with a weak D call TRBD1 (6 bases). Deletions cut 9 bases from V and 8 bases from J, with 22 bases between. The CDR3 runs to 14 residues. Per germline, CDR1 SGHTA and CDR2 FQGTGA. The CDR3 DNA reads as TGTGCCAGAAATAAGGTGAGGGGGAATTACGGCTACACCTTC. It translates to CARNKVRGNYGYTF.

V gene TRBV11-2 combines with J gene TRBJ2-2; 9 nucleotides agree with TRBD2. CDR1 and CDR2 (germline): SGHAT, FQNNGV. Trimming removed 5 bases from V and 5 bases from J; junction bases left unmatched: 9. This CDR3 region has 16 residues. CDR3 amino acids: CASSARSSGRTGELFF. For the CDR3, the DNA is TGTGCCAGCAGCGCCCGATCGAGCGGGAGGACCGGGGAGCTGTTTTTT.

This clone was observed a single time. This chain joins TRBV30 and TRBJ2-1; 9 positions match TRBD2. CDR1 GTSNPN and CDR2 SVGIG come from the germline V gene (reference sequence). There are 15 residues in the CDR3. The junction had 4 bases not matched to a gene; V was cut back by 3 bases and J by 1 base. CDR3 in DNA: TGTGCCTGGAGACTAGGACTAGCGTCCTACAATGAGCAGTTCTTC. Protein sequence: CAWRLGLASYNEQFF. Full variable domain (outside the CDR3, taken from reference TRBV30 and TRBJ2-1): SQTIHQWPATLVQPVGSPLSLECTVEGTSNPNLYWYRQAAGRGLQLLFYSVGIGQISSEVPQNLSASRPQDRQFILSSKKLLLSDSGFYLCAWRLGLASYNEQFFGPGTRLTVL.

The J gene is TRBJ2-1, the V gene TRBV4-3, with 11 nucleotides matching TRBD2. From germline, CDR1 is LGHNA and CDR2 YSLEER. Trimming cost V 3 bases and J 7 bases; bases outside gene matches: 14. The CDR3 runs 18 residues. CDR3 loop: CASSQAFQTSGILNEQFF. CDR3 DNA sequence: TGCGCCAGCAGCCAGGCTTTCCAGACTAGCGGGATTCTTAATGAGCAGTTCTTC.

Comment on this clone: The sample has other DNA sequences that encode this CDR3 too. The chain recombines TRBV6-6 with TRBJ2-1, with TRBD2 matching over 13 bases. Germline CDR1 MNHNY, CDR2 SVGAGI (reference sequence). The CDR3 is 16 amino acids. The V gene end was trimmed by 5 bases and the J gene end by 0 bases; junction bases not matched to a gene: 1. DNA for the CDR3: TGTGCCAGCAGTCGACTAGCGGGAGGCTCCTACAATGAGCAGTTCTTC. This encodes CASSRLAGGSYNEQFF.

This sequence joins TRBV7-2 and TRBJ1-2, with D hard to call. V was shortened by 4 bases and J by 9 bases, with 9 bases between the two germline ends. Per the germline V gene, CDR1 is SGHTA and CDR2 is FQGNSA. This CDR3 has 11 residues. The CDR3, as DNA: TGTGCCAGCAGCTACCGGGGTAGCTACACCTTC. Translated: CASSYRGSYTF.